The sequence of this TCR beta chain was determined in a study of CD8 T cells in ankylosing spondylitis. With V trimmed by 0 bases and J by 6 bases, 17 bases remained unmatched. The germline V gene encodes CDR1 ENHRY and CDR2 SYGVKD. This CDR3 spans 19 amino acids. TCRdb used MiXCR to reprocess the 5' RACE reads, holding one entry per CDR3 protein. Of roughly 700,000 distinct CDR3 sequences listed, 19% are singletons. Study-level points and caveats: The study identified a TCR beta motif of roughly eight highly homologous variants that appeared characteristic of ankylosing spondylitis blood.

There are many counts of this clonotype. Its target is not known. The chain links TRBV10-3 to TRBJ1-2; 9 bases are shared with TRBD1. The sample was blood, either unsorted or a sorted T cell fraction (not recorded which). This sequence was found in a male donor with ankylosing spondylitis. The CDR3 DNA sequence: TGTGCCATCAGTGAGTCCTCACTTAAGGCCGGGACAGGGTGGAATGGCTACACCTTC. Protein sequence: CAISESSLKAGTGWNGYTF.